This T cell receptor (beta chain) was recovered during a study of identical twins. A universal primer site was added by template switching, and unique molecular identifiers were carried by the cDNA. TCRdb reprocessed the 5' RACE reads via MiXCR and lists one record per CDR3 protein. The repertoire holds about 150,000 distinct CDR3 sequences, with around 3.6% as singletons. V was trimmed by 4 bases and J by 1 base, leaving 8 bases between them. Per germline, CDR1 MDHEN and CDR2 SYDVKM. CDR3 size: 15 residues. This clonotype has a count of ten or more. Among all donors, each was a healthy Caucasian. The source is a man between 18 and 35 years old in good health. Sequences were obtained from memory T cells sorted from blood. V is TRBV28 and J is TRBJ1-6; D is possibly TRBD1 (6 bases). The CDR3: CASSSQGSYNSPLHF. DNA of the CDR3: TGTGCCAGCAGTTCCCAGGGGTCCTATAATTCACCCCTCCACTTT.